A single TCR beta chain is shown here with its context. Authors' methods: From reference gene primer amplification, estimates of nucleated cell counts were derived. Data came from immunoSEQ multiplex PCR; TCRdb stores just in-frame clones and leaves some out. The DNA gave D and trimming, while V, J and clone size come from that table. The profile shows some 260,000 clones, approximately 90% of them singletons. Categorization into cohorts depended on clinical history that participants reported. This record belongs to a study of blood T cell repertoires in COVID-19. V was cut by 7 bases and J by 2 bases, with 8 bases left in between. CDR3 length: 12 amino acids.

This receptor was identified in a man aged 40-55 years who had recovered from COVID-19. The sample taken for sequencing was PBMCs or T cells enriched from blood (not recorded which). The V and J genes are TRBV12-3 or TRBV12-4 and TRBJ1-1, with D possibly being TRBD1 (6 bases). In DNA form, the CDR3 reads TGTGCCAGCATACAGGGTAACACTGAAGCTTTCTTT. Its protein is CASIQGNTEAFF.